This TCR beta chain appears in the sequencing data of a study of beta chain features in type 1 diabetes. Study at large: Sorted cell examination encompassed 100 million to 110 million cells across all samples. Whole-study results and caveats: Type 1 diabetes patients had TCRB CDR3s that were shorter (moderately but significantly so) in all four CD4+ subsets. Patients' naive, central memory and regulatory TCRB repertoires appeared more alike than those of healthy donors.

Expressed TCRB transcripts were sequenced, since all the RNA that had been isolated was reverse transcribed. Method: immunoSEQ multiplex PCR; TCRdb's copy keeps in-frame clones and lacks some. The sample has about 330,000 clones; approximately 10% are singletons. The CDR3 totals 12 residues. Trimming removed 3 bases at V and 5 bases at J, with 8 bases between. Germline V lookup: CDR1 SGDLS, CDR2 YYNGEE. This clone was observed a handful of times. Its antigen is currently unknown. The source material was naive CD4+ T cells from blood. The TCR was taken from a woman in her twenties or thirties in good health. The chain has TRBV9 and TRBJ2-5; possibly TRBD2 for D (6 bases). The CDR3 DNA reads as TGTGCCAGCAGCGCCGGAGGGGAGACCCAGTACTTC. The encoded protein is CASSAGGETQYF.